A selection of T cell receptor beta chains follows, all from one sample in a study of blood T cell repertoires in COVID-19. TCRdb's copy holds only in-frame clones and misses some; the assay was immunoSEQ multiplex PCR. The sample lists roughly 320,000 clones; about nine tenths were seen once. Sequenced input: peripheral blood. The receptor source for this set is a woman under 40 with COVID-19, enrolled during active disease. Each CDR3 is given with its conserved first and last residue. Fields, in order: D gene, CDR3 length, clone size, V gene, J gene, CDR3 protein, CDR3 DNA. D genes are given only for firm matches. Clone size appears in some rows only: once, few, many, or a class for an expanded clone.

>-|14|few|TRBV2|TRBJ1-5
CASSGQYSNQPQHF
TGTGCCAGCAGTGGACAGTATAGCAATCAGCCCCAGCATTTT
>-|20|-|TRBV1|TRBJ2-5
CTSSQVGLAGGQRYQETQYF
TGCACCAGCAGCCAAGTCGGGCTGGCGGGGGGGCAAAGGTACCAAGAGACCCAGTACTTC
>-|14|-|TRBV9|TRBJ1-1
CASSVERAGTEAFF
TGTGCCAGCAGCGTAGAAAGAGCGGGCACTGAAGCTTTCTTT
>-|14|-|TRBV7-9|TRBJ1-6
CASRANGQLAPLHF
TGTGCCAGCAGGGCAAACGGACAGTTGGCGCCCCTCCACTTT
>TRBD1|16|-|TRBV5-1|TRBJ1-1
CASSLRRGLGNTEAFF
TGCGCCAGCAGCCTTCGAAGGGGGCTAGGGAACACTGAAGCTTTCTTT
>TRBD1|14|once|TRBV5-4|TRBJ2-5
CASSWTGGRETQYF
TGTGCCAGCAGTTGGACAGGGGGCCGAGAGACCCAGTACTTC
>-|14|-|TRBV10-2|TRBJ1-2
CASSDPGKWDGYTF
TGCGCCAGCAGTGACCCGGGGAAGTGGGATGGCTACACCTTC
>-|15|-|TRBV3-1/TRBV3-2|TRBJ1-3
CASSQDLNSGNTIYF
TGTGCCAGCAGCCAAGATTTAAACTCTGGAAACACCATATATTTT
>TRBD2|21|-|TRBV2|TRBJ2-2
CASSERLAGGKPPGYTGELFF
TGTGCCAGCAGTGAACGTCTAGCGGGGGGGAAACCGCCCGGGTACACCGGGGAGCTGTTTTTT
>TRBD1|14|few|TRBV3-1/TRBV3-2|TRBJ1-2
CASSRAGTVYGYTF
TGTGCCAGCAGCCGAGCCGGGACAGTCTATGGCTACACCTTC
>-|14|-|TRBV4-1|TRBJ2-7
CASSQAELERRQYF
TGCGCCAGCAGCCAAGCCGAATTGGAGCGCCGGCAGTACTTC
>-|17|few|TRBV7-8|TRBJ1-2
CASSLAIGFTANSGYTF
TGTGCCAGCAGCTTAGCGATTGGGTTTACAGCAAACTCTGGCTACACCTTC
>-|13|-|TRBV6-5|TRBJ1-5
CASTLGRGQPQHF
TGTGCCAGCACCCTAGGACGCGGGCAGCCCCAGCATTTT
>-|15|-|TRBV19|TRBJ1-1
CASSWVEAANTEAFF
TGTGCCAGTAGTTGGGTAGAGGCAGCGAACACTGAAGCTTTCTTT
>TRBD1|13|-|TRBV2|TRBJ2-1
CASSFDRVNEQFF
TGTGCCAGCAGTTTCGACAGGGTCAATGAGCAGTTCTTC
>-|14|-|TRBV2|TRBJ2-3
CASSEIRVTDTQYF
TGTGCCAGCAGTGAAATCAGGGTTACAGATACGCAGTATTTT
>-|15|-|TRBV11-3|TRBJ1-2
CASSAVVPPRSSYTF
TGTGCCAGCAGCGCGGTAGTTCCCCCACGTTCGAGCTACACCTTC
>-|13|-|TRBV6-5|TRBJ2-3
CASSSYNGGTQYF
TGTGCCAGCAGCTCGTATAACGGGGGTACGCAGTATTTT
>-|15|-|TRBV18|TRBJ1-5
CASSELGDSNQPQHF
TGTGCCAGCTCGGAACTCGGGGATAGCAATCAGCCCCAGCATTTT
>-|13|-|TRBV7-2|TRBJ2-1
CASSLARNNEQFF
TGTGCCAGCAGCTTAGCGAGGAACAATGAGCAGTTCTTC
>-|14|once|TRBV3-1/TRBV3-2|TRBJ2-7
CASSPGTLSYEQYF
TGTGCCAGCAGCCCCGGGACACTCTCCTACGAGCAGTACTTC
>-|11|-|TRBV28|TRBJ1-2
CASREDYGYTF
TGTGCCAGCAGAGAGGACTATGGCTACACCTTC
>TRBD2|16|-|TRBV9|TRBJ2-1
CASSVLGGGGWNEQFF
TGTGCCAGCAGCGTACTGGGTGGCGGGGGGTGGAATGAGCAGTTCTTC
>-|14|-|TRBV5-1|TRBJ1-1
CASSLTPGLTEAFF
TGCGCCAGCAGCTTGACCCCAGGGCTCACTGAAGCTTTCTTT
>-|14|-|TRBV6-2/TRBV6-3|TRBJ2-1
CASSFASSYNEQFF
TGTGCCAGCAGTTTTGCCAGCTCCTACAATGAGCAGTTCTTC
>-|15|-|TRBV7-2|TRBJ1-6
CASSLASVEGSPLHF
TGTGCCAGCAGCTTAGCGTCTGTTGAGGGTTCACCCCTCCACTTT
>-|17|once|TRBV7-2|TRBJ2-1
CASSLAPSIASYNEQFF
TGTGCCAGCAGCTTAGCCCCCAGCATAGCCTCCTACAATGAGCAGTTCTTC
>-|13|-|TRBV29-1|TRBJ1-3
CSVEGYSGNTIYF
TGCAGCGTGGAAGGTTACTCTGGAAACACCATATATTTT
>-|13|-|TRBV19|TRBJ1-1
CASSSRGYTEAFF
TGTGCCAGTAGTTCCAGGGGATATACTGAAGCTTTCTTT
>-|16|-|TRBV18|TRBJ1-1
CASSQLDGSMNTEAFF
TGTGCCAGCTCGCAACTAGACGGAAGCATGAACACTGAAGCTTTCTTT
>-|14|-|TRBV7-8|TRBJ1-3
CASSSNLGGNTIYF
TGTGCCAGCAGCTCGAATCTAGGCGGAAACACCATATATTTT
>-|15|-|TRBV11-1|TRBJ1-3
CASSSGSFSGNTIYF
TGTGCCAGCAGCTCGGGGTCCTTCTCTGGAAACACCATATATTTT
>-|11|-|TRBV2|TRBJ1-2
CASRDTYGYTF
TGTGCCAGCAGAGACACCTATGGCTACACCTTC
>TRBD2|19|-|TRBV4-3|TRBJ2-3
CASSQGSRAGGHVGDTQYF
TGCGCCAGCAGCCAAGGATCAAGAGCGGGGGGCCATGTTGGAGATACGCAGTATTTT
>-|10|-|TRBV20-1|TRBJ1-2
CSAGEDGYTF
TGCAGTGCTGGGGAGGACGGCTACACCTTC
>-|17|-|TRBV13|TRBJ1-3
CASSSGEEIGSGNTIYF
TGTGCCAGCAGCTCCGGAGAGGAGATAGGCTCTGGAAACACCATATATTTT
>TRBD2|16|-|TRBV6-5|TRBJ2-1
CASSYLRTSAYNEQFF
TGTGCCAGCAGTTACTTGAGGACTAGCGCCTACAATGAGCAGTTCTTC
>-|14|-|TRBV10-3|TRBJ1-2
CAIGLFSGNYGYTF
TGTGCCATCGGGCTCTTTAGCGGAAACTATGGCTACACCTTC
>TRBD2|16|-|TRBV4-3|TRBJ2-5
CASSQEKRGAQETQYF
TGCGCCAGCAGCCAAGAAAAGCGGGGGGCTCAAGAGACCCAGTACTTC
>-|15|-|TRBV7-9|TRBJ1-2
CASSSAVTRGYGYTF
TGTGCCAGCAGCTCCGCCGTTACACGGGGATATGGCTACACCTTC
>TRBD1|16|-|TRBV2|TRBJ2-1
CASSEGRTGYYNEQFF
TGTGCCAGCAGTGAAGGGAGGACAGGCTACTACAATGAGCAGTTCTTC
>-|14|-|TRBV6-1|TRBJ1-1
CASSDAGVRTEAFF
TGTGCCAGCAGTGATGCAGGGGTGAGGACTGAAGCTTTCTTT
>-|14|-|TRBV7-9|TRBJ2-2
CASGQALNTGELFF
TGTGCCAGCGGGCAGGCGCTGAACACCGGGGAGCTGTTTTTT
>-|16|-|TRBV9|TRBJ2-1
CASSEGGEPSYNEQFF
TGTGCCAGCAGCGAGGGGGGGGAACCCTCCTACAATGAGCAGTTCTTC
>-|15|-|TRBV3-1/TRBV3-2|TRBJ1-6
CASSLTGTPNSPLHF
TGTGCCAGCAGCCTAACCGGGACACCGAATTCACCCCTCCACTTT
>-|14|-|TRBV10-1|TRBJ2-3
CASSEEGGMNTQYF
TGCGCCAGCAGTGAGGAGGGGGGGATGAATACGCAGTATTTT
>-|11|-|TRBV6-5|TRBJ2-2
CASSITGELFF
TGTGCCAGCTCAATCACCGGGGAGCTGTTTTTT
>-|14|-|TRBV15|TRBJ1-2
CATSSLQVNYGYTF
TGTGCCACCAGCAGCCTACAGGTTAACTATGGCTACACCTTC
>-|15|-|TRBV10-3|TRBJ1-1
CAISEWGGGDTEAFF
TGTGCCATCAGTGAGTGGGGGGGAGGGGACACTGAAGCTTTCTTT
>TRBD2|15|few|TRBV6-5|TRBJ2-1
CASTLSGVEPHEQFF
TGTGCCAGCACCCTAAGCGGGGTTGAGCCCCATGAGCAGTTCTTC
>TRBD1|18|-|TRBV5-1|TRBJ1-4
CASSLGGTGVPTNEKLFF
TGCGCCAGCAGCTTGGGGGGGACAGGAGTTCCCACTAATGAAAAACTGTTTTTT
>TRBD1|15|-|TRBV7-2|TRBJ2-5
CASSLGSGTGQTQYF
TGTGCCAGCAGCTTAGGGTCCGGGACAGGGCAGACCCAGTACTTC
>TRBD1|15|once|TRBV11-2|TRBJ1-3
CASSSLGDRGNTIYF
TGTGCCAGCAGCTCCTTAGGGGACAGGGGAAACACCATATATTTT
>-|14|once|TRBV7-9|TRBJ2-1
CASSFLGARNEQFF
TGTGCCAGCAGCTTTCTAGGGGCGAGGAATGAGCAGTTCTTC
>TRBD1|15|-|TRBV5-1|TRBJ2-2
CASNLDRVITGELFF
TGCGCCAGCAATTTAGACAGGGTCATCACCGGGGAGCTGTTTTTT
>TRBD1|15|-|TRBV7-2|TRBJ1-1
CASSFYRGGGTEAFF
TGTGCCAGCAGCTTCTACAGGGGTGGAGGCACTGAAGCTTTCTTT
>TRBD2|15|-|TRBV7-2|TRBJ2-7
CASSPRLAGGHEQYF
TGTGCCAGCAGCCCCCGACTAGCGGGGGGCCACGAGCAGTACTTC
>-|17|once|TRBV12-5|TRBJ2-5
CASGLDWGRVGQETQYF
TGTGCTAGTGGTTTGGACTGGGGCAGGGTGGGTCAGGAGACCCAGTACTTC